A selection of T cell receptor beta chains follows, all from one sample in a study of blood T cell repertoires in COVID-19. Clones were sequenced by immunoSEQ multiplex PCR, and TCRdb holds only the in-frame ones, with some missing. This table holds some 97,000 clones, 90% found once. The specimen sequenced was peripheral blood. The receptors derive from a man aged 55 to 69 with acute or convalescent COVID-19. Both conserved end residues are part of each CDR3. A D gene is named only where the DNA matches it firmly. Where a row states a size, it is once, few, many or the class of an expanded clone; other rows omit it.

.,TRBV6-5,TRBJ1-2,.,TGTGCCAGCAGTTACTCTTCCGGACAGCAATATGGCTACACCTTC,CASSYSSGQQYGYTF
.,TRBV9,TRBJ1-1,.,TGTGCCAGCAGCGAAGATGAGGCGAACACTGAAGCTTTCTTT,CASSEDEANTEAFF
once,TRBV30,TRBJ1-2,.,TGTGCCTGGAGTGTACGAGGGGCAGGGGCGGTCGGCTACACCTTC,CAWSVRGAGAVGYTF
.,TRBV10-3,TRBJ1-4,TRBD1,TGTGCCATCAGTGAACAGGGGAATGAAAAACTGTTTTTT,CAISEQGNEKLFF
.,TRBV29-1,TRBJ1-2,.,TGCAGCGTTGAAGATGGTCCTTGGTCCCCCCCGGGGGACGGCTATGGCTACACCTTC,CSVEDGPWSPPGDGYGYTF
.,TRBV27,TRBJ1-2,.,TGTGCCAGCAGTAGCGCCGGGACGGACTATGGCTTAGCCTTC,CASSSAGTDYGLAF
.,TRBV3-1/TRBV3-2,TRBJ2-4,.,TGTGCCAGCAGCCAAGGAACAGGGGTGGGGGGAAACATTCAGTACTTC,CASSQGTGVGGNIQYF
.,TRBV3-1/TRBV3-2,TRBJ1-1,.,TGTGCCAGCAGCCAAGATGGTATAGAGAACACTGAAGCTTTCTTT,CASSQDGIENTEAFF
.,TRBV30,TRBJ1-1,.,TGTGCCTGGTCCAGCGGGGCAAGAGCTTTCTTT,CAWSSGARAFF
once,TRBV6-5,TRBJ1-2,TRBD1,TGTGCCAGCAGGAAGACAGGGGGCCTCGGGGGCTACACCTTC,CASRKTGGLGGYTF
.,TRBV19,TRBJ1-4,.,TGTGCCAGTAGTATTCGGGGTGAAAAACTGTTTTTT,CASSIRGEKLFF
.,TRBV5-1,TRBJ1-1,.,TGCGCCAGCAGCCTCCTAGCGTCGAACACTGAAGCTTTCTTT,CASSLLASNTEAFF
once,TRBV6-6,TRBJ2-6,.,TGTGCCGTAGATGGGGCATCTGGGGCCAACGTCCTGACTTTC,CAVDGASGANVLTF
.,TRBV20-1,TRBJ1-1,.,TGCAGTGCTAGTCCCCTTGGGCGGGCCACTGAAGCTTTCTTT,CSASPLGRATEAFF
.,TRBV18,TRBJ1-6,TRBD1,TGTGCCAGCTCACCCCAGGACAGGGAGAATTCACCCCTCCACTTT,CASSPQDRENSPLHF
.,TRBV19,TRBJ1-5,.,TGTGCCAGTAGTGACCACGGGACTCATAGCAATCAGCCCCAGCATTTT,CASSDHGTHSNQPQHF
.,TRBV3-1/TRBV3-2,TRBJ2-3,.,TGTGCCAGCAGCCAAGTAGGAATTAGCAATACAGATACGCAGTATTTT,CASSQVGISNTDTQYF
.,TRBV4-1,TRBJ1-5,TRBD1,TGCGCCAGCAGCCAAGAGGGACAGGGCAGCCAGCCCCAGCATTTT,CASSQEGQGSQPQHF
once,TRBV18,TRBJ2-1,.,TGTGCCAGCTCCCGCATCGAAGGACAGTTCTCCTACAATGAGCAGTTCTTC,CASSRIEGQFSYNEQFF
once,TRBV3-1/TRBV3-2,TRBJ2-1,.,TGTGCCAGCAGCCAAGTCGGGGGCTCCTACAATGAGCAGTTCTTC,CASSQVGGSYNEQFF
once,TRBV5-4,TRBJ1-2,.,TGTGCCAGCAGCTTGGGTGGGGCCACGAGGCCTGATGGCTACACCTTC,CASSLGGATRPDGYTF
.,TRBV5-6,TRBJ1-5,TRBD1,TGTGCCAGCAGCGTCGACAGGGGTCAGCCCCAGCATTTT,CASSVDRGQPQHF
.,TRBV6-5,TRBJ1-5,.,TGTGCCAGCAGACAACAGTCAGGGCCCGATCAGCCCCAGCATTTT,CASRQQSGPDQPQHF
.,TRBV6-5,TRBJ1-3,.,TGTGCCAGCAGCCCGACGGGGACTGGAAACACCATATATTTT,CASSPTGTGNTIYF
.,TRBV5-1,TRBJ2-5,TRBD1,TGCGCCAGCAGCTCGACCGGGACAGGGGAAGAGACCCAGTACTTC,CASSSTGTGEETQYF
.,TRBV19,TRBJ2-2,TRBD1,TGTGCCAGTAGTAGACGACCCGGGACAGCGAACACCGGGGAGCTGTTTTTT,CASSRRPGTANTGELFF
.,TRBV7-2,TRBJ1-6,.,TGTGCCAGCAGACCCCCCAGCCAGGCGGGAAATTCACCCCTCCACTTT,CASRPPSQAGNSPLHF
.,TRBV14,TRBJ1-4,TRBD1,TGTGCCAGCAGCCAACCAATGACAGGGCGGAATGAAAAACTGTTTTTT,CASSQPMTGRNEKLFF
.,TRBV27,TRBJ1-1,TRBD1,TGTGCCAGCAGCCCGGGACAGGGAGGCACTGAAGCTTTCTTT,CASSPGQGGTEAFF
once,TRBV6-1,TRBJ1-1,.,TGTGCCAGCAGTGAACAAGGCCAGCGGAACACTGAAGCTTTCTTT,CASSEQGQRNTEAFF
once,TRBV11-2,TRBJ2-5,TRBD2,TGTGCCAGCAGCTTTAGCGGGGGGGAAAGAGAGACCCAGTACTTC,CASSFSGGERETQYF
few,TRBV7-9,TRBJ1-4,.,TGTGCCAGCAGCTTAATGAGGGAAAAACTGTTTTTT,CASSLMREKLFF
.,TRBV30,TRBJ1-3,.,TGTGCCTGGAGTGTACTGAGCGGAAACACCATATATTTT,CAWSVLSGNTIYF
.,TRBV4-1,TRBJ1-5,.,TGCGCCAGCAGCCAAGAGGTCCGCGTGGCCCAGCATTTT,CASSQEVRVAQHF
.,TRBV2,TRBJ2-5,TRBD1,TGTGCCAGCAGTTTCGGACAGGGAGGCGAGACCCAGTACTTC,CASSFGQGGETQYF
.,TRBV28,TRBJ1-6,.,TGTGCCAGCAGTTTTCGCAGCGTTTATAATTCACCCCTCCACTTT,CASSFRSVYNSPLHF
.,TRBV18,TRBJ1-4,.,TGTGCCAGCTCACCACCGTCGGGGGGGCTTATAAGTGAAAAACTGTTTTTT,CASSPPSGGLISEKLFF
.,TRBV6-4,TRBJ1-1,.,TGTGCCAGCAGTCTGTCGGGTGCGAACACTGAAGCTTTCTTT,CASSLSGANTEAFF
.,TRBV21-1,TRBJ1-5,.,TGTGCCAGCAGCAAAGATGGGGTTCCAGGGGCGGAACAGCCCCAGCATTTT,CASSKDGVPGAEQPQHF
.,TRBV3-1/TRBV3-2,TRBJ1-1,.,TGTGCCAGCAGCCTTTACCGGGACACTGAAGCTTTCTTT,CASSLYRDTEAFF
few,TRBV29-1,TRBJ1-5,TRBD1,TGCAGCGTTGGGGACAGGGGCCAGCCCCAGCATTTT,CSVGDRGQPQHF